Listed below are T cell receptor beta chains from one sample, sequenced in a study of beta chain features in type 1 diabetes. Assay used: immunoSEQ multiplex PCR; TCRdb lists only in-frame clones, some missing. The sample holds fewer than 650,000 clones, about a sixth seen once. The sequenced sample was naive CD4+ T cells from blood. The receptors were sampled from a man between 18 and 29 years old in good health. CDR3s leave out the opening cysteine and the closing phenylalanine or tryptophan.

V	J	CDR3
TRBV4-3	TRBJ2-1	ASSPLGGPGLAYNEQF
TRBV10-3	TRBJ2-7	AISTGTGSYEQY
TRBV6-5	TRBJ1-4	AIATGNREKLF
TRBV6-5	TRBJ2-3	ASSYRKGGTDTQY
TRBV28	TRBJ1-5	ASRRPGQLNQPQH
TRBV4-2	TRBJ2-7	ASSLGSGSYEQY
TRBV6-5	TRBJ1-1	ASSFKAEAF
TRBV28	TRBJ1-2	ASNREYGYT
TRBV18	TRBJ2-3	ASSPPGLAGGDTQY
TRBV19	TRBJ2-7	ASSIGPGQAIYEQY
TRBV5-1	TRBJ2-5	ASSVYRGPQETQY
TRBV7-2	TRBJ1-5	ASSYKTGDNQPQH
TRBV4-1	TRBJ1-2	ASSLVPLAEDLYGYT
TRBV5-1	TRBJ1-1	ASSGSGHPNTEAF
TRBV7-2	TRBJ2-1	ASSLGLGQF
TRBV7-8	TRBJ2-7	ASSLAAGLLSYEQY
TRBV5-6	TRBJ2-3	ASSLTTDTQY
TRBV9	TRBJ2-7	ASSGGTRPHSYEQY
TRBV9	TRBJ1-5	ASSVASNQPQH
TRBV5-1	TRBJ1-2	ASSLGRYGYT
TRBV7-3	TRBJ2-3	ASSSAGTDTQY
TRBV4-2	TRBJ2-7	ASSQETSGIYEQY
TRBV18	TRBJ2-7	ASSPGGRGWDEQY
TRBV7-9	TRBJ2-6	ASSQVWANVLT
TRBV7-9	TRBJ1-2	ASSLLEAVSGGYT
TRBV9	TRBJ1-1	ASSVGSFPAAEAF
TRBV2	TRBJ2-7	ASTAGLYEQY
TRBV4-1	TRBJ2-6	ASSSTLSGANVLT